The 8 T cell receptor beta chains presented below share a single source sample, sequenced in a study of T cells in localized non-small cell lung cancer. Data came from immunoSEQ multiplex PCR; TCRdb stores just in-frame clones and leaves some out. This table has 20,000 to 25,000 clones, under 90% appearing once. Sequencing used peripheral blood, obtained before any cancer treatment. All receptors come from a man aged 40-75 years with stage I squamous cell lung carcinoma.

The V and J genes are TRBV5-6 and TRBJ2-5; 10 bases agree with TRBD1. Per germline, CDR1 SGHDT and CDR2 YYEEEE. There are 16 residues in the CDR3. V lost 4 bases and J lost 4; bases outside the gene matches: 10. The CDR3 nucleotides read TGTGCCAGCAGCCCTTGGGGCGGGACAGGGGCAGAGACCCAGTACTTC. Amino acids: CASSPWGGTGAETQYF.

The table lists this clone with a count of one. The chain joins TRBV7-2 to TRBJ1-1; D is perhaps TRBD1 (6 bases). The V end was cut by 5 bases, the J end by 4 bases, with 17 bases between. Germline V gene data show CDR1 as SGHTA and CDR2 as FQGNSA. This CDR3 comprises 15 residues. The CDR3 DNA is TGTGCCAGCAGCCCCATCAGGGGTGGATTCACTGAAGCTTTCTTT. It specifies CASSPIRGGFTEAFF.

The J gene is TRBJ1-2, the V gene TRBV19; the D is unclear. This CDR3 has 15 amino acids. V was pared by 1 base and J by 2 bases, with 11 bases between. CDR1 and CDR2 (germline): LNHDA, SQIVND (reference sequence). CDR3 sequence (DNA): TGTGCCAGTAGTATAGGACGTTATGGGAACTATGGCTACACCTTC. Translation gives CASSIGRYGNYGYTF.

The chain joins TRBV28 to TRBJ2-1; 8 bases are shared with TRBD2. The CDR3 consists of 15 residues. V was pared by 8 bases and J by 0 bases, with 6 bases of the junction left unmatched. Germline loops: CDR1 MDHEN, CDR2 SYDVKM. The CDR3 here is CASGSGGSSYNEQFF. The CDR3 DNA reads TGTGCCAGCGGCAGCGGGGGAAGCTCCTACAATGAGCAGTTCTTC.

The chain carries TRBV4-3 and TRBJ1-2; perhaps TRBD1 as D (6 bases). V lost 1 base to trimming and J lost 4 bases, with 16 bases between them. Germline V gene data show CDR1 as LGHNA and CDR2 as YSLEER. The CDR3 loop spans 16 amino acids. The CDR3 protein is CASSQAPGGGAYGYTF. DNA of the CDR3: TGCGCCAGCAGCCAAGCCCCCGGCGGGGGCGCCTATGGCTACACCTTC.

This chain connects TRBV14 to TRBJ2-2; D is unclear. Trimming shortened V by 2 bases and J by 6 bases, and 10 bases separated the two germline ends. The CDR3 is 14 amino acids. Per germline, CDR1 SGHDN and CDR2 FVKESK. CDR3 nucleotides: TGTGCCAGCAGCCAACTGGGGTTGGCCGGGGAGCTGTTTTTT. It specifies CASSQLGLAGELFF.

J is TRBJ1-1 and V is TRBV19; D call uncertain. V shed 1 base and J shed 1 base, with 22 bases lying between them. This CDR3 is built from 19 residues. CDR1 and CDR2 from the germline V gene are LNHDA and SQIVND (reference sequence). In nucleotides, the CDR3 is TGTGCCAGTAGTATAGCCTACCTCATCCCGCCAGGTCGGAACACTGAAGCTTTCTTT. Translated: CASSIAYLIPPGRNTEAFF.

The chain joins TRBV6-6 to TRBJ1-5; no clear D gene. V dropped 9 bases and J dropped 9 bases, with 12 bases sitting between them. The CDR3 is 11 residues long. CDR1 is MNHNY, CDR2 SVGAGI, per germline (reference sequence). In DNA, the CDR3 is TGTGCCAGTTCAACCCCTGGGCCCCAGCATTTT. Translating it yields CASSTPGPQHF.